The 3 T cell receptor beta chains given below trace back to one sample, sequenced in a study of shared clonotypes between healthy human individuals. Profiled with immunoSEQ multiplex PCR; TCRdb holds only in-frame clones, not every one. The table includes fewer than 650,000 clones, around 80% detected once. The sample taken for sequencing was PBMCs. All receptors come from a woman in her thirties or forties in good health. Some clones in this sample may be carry-over from other donors' samples.

V and J are TRBV2 and TRBJ2-3; 13 bases fit TRBD2. Germline CDR1 is SNHLY and CDR2 is FYNNEI. The V and J ends lost 7 bases and 1 base, in that order; junction bases with no gene match: 2. The length of the CDR3 is 15 residues. The CDR3 DNA reads TGTGCCAGCAACGGACTAGCGGGAGGCACAGATACGCAGTATTTT. It is translated as CASNGLAGGTDTQYF.

This clone has a single count. This chain links TRBV6-1 with TRBJ2-1; maybe TRBD2 (6 bases). Germline CDR1 reads MNHNS; CDR2 reads SASEGT. The CDR3 is made up of 13 amino acids. Trimming removed 7 bases from V and 4 bases from J, with 11 bases in between. The CDR3 region is CASTLGGYNEQFF. The CDR3 nucleotides read TGTGCCAGCACCCTCGGGGGTTACAATGAGCAGTTCTTC.

The chain joins TRBV5-1 to TRBJ2-2; D is unresolved. V was clipped by 2 bases and J by 4 bases, with 18 bases between them. This CDR3 comprises 17 residues. Germline V gene lookup returns CDR1 SGHRS and CDR2 YFSETQ. The CDR3 region has the DNA TGCGCCAGCAGCTTCCGCTCTTCCCTGGGAACCACCGGGGAGCTGTTTTTT. It yields the protein CASSFRSSLGTTGELFF.